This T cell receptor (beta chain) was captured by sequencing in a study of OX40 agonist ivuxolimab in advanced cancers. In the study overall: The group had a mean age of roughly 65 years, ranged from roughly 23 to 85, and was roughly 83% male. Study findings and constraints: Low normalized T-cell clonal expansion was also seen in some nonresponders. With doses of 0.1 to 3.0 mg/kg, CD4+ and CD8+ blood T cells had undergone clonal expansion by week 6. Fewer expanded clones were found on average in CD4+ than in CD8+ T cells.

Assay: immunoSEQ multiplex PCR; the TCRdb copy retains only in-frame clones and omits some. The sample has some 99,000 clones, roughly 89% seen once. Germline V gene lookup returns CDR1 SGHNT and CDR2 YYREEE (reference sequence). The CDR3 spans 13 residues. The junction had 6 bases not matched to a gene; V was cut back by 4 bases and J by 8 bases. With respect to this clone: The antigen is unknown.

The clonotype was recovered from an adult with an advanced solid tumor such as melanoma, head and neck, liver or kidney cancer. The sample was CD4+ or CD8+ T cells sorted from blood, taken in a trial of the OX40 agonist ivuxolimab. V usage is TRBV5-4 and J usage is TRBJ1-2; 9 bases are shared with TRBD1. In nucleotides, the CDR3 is TGTGCCAGCAGCCGGACAGGGGAGTCGGGCTACACCTTC. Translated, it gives CASSRTGESGYTF.